A selection of T cell receptor beta chains follows, all from one sample in a study of blood T cell repertoires in COVID-19. Data came from immunoSEQ multiplex PCR; TCRdb stores just in-frame clones and leaves some out. The data contain roughly 250,000 clones, roughly 86% of them singletons. Sequencing input: peripheral blood. The receptors derive from a man aged 40-55 years who had recovered from COVID-19. CDR3s leave out the opening cysteine and the closing phenylalanine or tryptophan. Clone size is shown for a subset of rows, as once, few, many or a class of expanded clone.

abundance | len | j_gene | v_gene | CDR3aa
NA | 13 | TRBJ2-7 | TRBV3-1/TRBV3-2 | ASSPAAGGNYEQY
once | 11 | TRBJ2-5 | TRBV11-2 | ASSPTQGETQY
NA | 13 | TRBJ2-7 | TRBV6-2/TRBV6-3 | ASTPLWVAGDEQY
NA | 12 | TRBJ2-2 | TRBV7-9 | ASSLERRTGELF
NA | 13 | TRBJ2-7 | TRBV7-8 | ASSLADRGIGEQY
NA | 13 | TRBJ1-2 | TRBV18 | ASSPPAGSSRGYT
NA | 14 | TRBJ1-5 | TRBV6-2/TRBV6-3 | ASSRHRDRDNQPQH
NA | 12 | TRBJ2-2 | TRBV6-6 | ASSKTGDTGELF
NA | 15 | TRBJ2-2 | TRBV4-3 | ASSQGPGQGWPGELF
NA | 18 | TRBJ2-7 | TRBV3-1/TRBV3-2 | ASSQDIVFGTSGRSYEQY
NA | 13 | TRBJ2-1 | TRBV9 | ASSVVAGGPNEQF
few | 15 | TRBJ2-3 | TRBV27 | ASTISKGDSSTDTQY
NA | 13 | TRBJ2-1 | TRBV4-3 | ASSQDPGGFGEQF
NA | 14 | TRBJ2-6 | TRBV3-1/TRBV3-2 | ASSQGRGSGANVLT
NA | 14 | TRBJ2-1 | TRBV7-8 | ASSQGSQGAYNEQF
NA | 12 | TRBJ1-5 | TRBV4-3 | ASSLEVFGQPQH
once | 12 | TRBJ1-2 | TRBV9 | ASSVGGRGYGYT
NA | 10 | TRBJ1-2 | TRBV29-1 | SVVGGVGGYT
NA | 12 | TRBJ2-4 | TRBV5-6 | ASSLAARGSIQY
NA | 14 | TRBJ2-7 | TRBV9 | ASSVAVGLAVGEQY
NA | 15 | TRBJ2-1 | TRBV9 | ASSAGTSGSVYNEQF
NA | 11 | TRBJ2-3 | TRBV4-3 | ASSQTVVDTQY
NA | 12 | TRBJ2-7 | TRBV9 | ASSSGQGAYEQY
NA | 10 | TRBJ2-7 | TRBV29-1 | SAIHRGREQY
NA | 13 | TRBJ2-7 | TRBV6-2/TRBV6-3 | ASSYDRPFTYEQY
NA | 12 | TRBJ2-1 | TRBV12-5 | ASGIRQGAREQF
NA | 12 | TRBJ2-3 | TRBV7-9 | ASSTPWPGDTQY
NA | 11 | TRBJ1-1 | TRBV5-5 | ASSLIDSGEAF
NA | 12 | TRBJ1-1 | TRBV2 | ASSDQGGGTEAF
NA | 14 | TRBJ2-7 | TRBV6-5 | ASSSSLLAVNYEQY
NA | 13 | TRBJ2-1 | TRBV7-9 | ASSLDRGSDNEQF
few | 12 | TRBJ2-2 | TRBV9 | ASSVSSGSGELF
NA | 11 | TRBJ2-7 | TRBV7-2 | ASSLAPAYEQY
NA | 12 | TRBJ2-3 | TRBV7-6 | ASRPDRVADTQY
NA | 12 | TRBJ2-1 | TRBV15 | ATSTRDSYNEQF
NA | 11 | TRBJ1-2 | TRBV15 | ATSSYRDYGYT
NA | 12 | TRBJ1-4 | TRBV6-5 | ASTGGRVREKLF
NA | 15 | TRBJ2-6 | TRBV7-2 | ASSLWSGSSGANVLT
NA | 13 | TRBJ1-2 | TRBV10-3 | AISDPGQGGYGYT
NA | 14 | TRBJ2-1 | TRBV6-4 | ASSQTGTASYNEQF
NA | 12 | TRBJ2-1 | TRBV6-6 | ASSYSTVSNEQF
few | 14 | TRBJ2-7 | TRBV3-1/TRBV3-2 | ASSQAVLAGHYEQY
NA | 14 | TRBJ2-6 | TRBV7-9 | ASSGYRVSGANVLT
NA | 14 | TRBJ2-2 | TRBV19 | ASSIGTGKNTGELF
NA | 18 | TRBJ2-3 | TRBV2 | ASSEAPWLAGGTSTDTQY
NA | 12 | TRBJ2-1 | TRBV30 | AWSRGQANNEQF